This T cell receptor beta chain stems from a study of beta chain features in type 1 diabetes. General study findings and limits: VDJ junctions sequenced from type 1 diabetes patients showed fewer insertions and more deletions. The similarity of naive, central memory and Treg TCRB repertoires appeared greater among patients than among healthy donors. Researchers report that Type 1 diabetes patients had moderately but significantly shorter TCRB CDR3s across all four CD4+ subsets.

Since all of the isolated RNA was reverse transcribed, expressed TCRB transcripts were what got sequenced. TCRdb keeps only in-frame clones here, not all; method: immunoSEQ multiplex PCR. The profile covers about 650,000 clones, with 9.5% to 15% appearing a single time and roughly 0.12% taken by the ten largest. V shed 1 base and J 6 bases; nucleotides not matched to a gene: 9. The CDR3 is made up of 17 amino acids. From germline, CDR1 is SGHTA and CDR2 FQGTGA. Sorted CD4+ subsets: naive, central memory, regulatory, stem cell-like memory (CD45RO/CCR7/CD25/CD127/CD95/CD27 panel). This clone turned up a few times. Its antigen is as yet unknown.

The rearrangement uses TRBV7-3 and TRBJ2-1, with 10 bases fitting TRBD2. Sequenced sample: naive CD4+ T cells from blood. The TCR sequence derives from a young man with type 1 diabetes. The CDR3 region is CASSLNSGTSVVNEQFF. The CDR3 nucleotides are TGTGCCAGCAGCTTAAATAGCGGGACTAGCGTGGTCAATGAGCAGTTCTTC.